This TCR beta chain is drawn from a study of Ad26.COV2.S vaccination and SARS-CoV-2 variants. Worth noting for this clone: Its antigen is not known.

The data were produced by immunoSEQ multiplex PCR, yet TCRdb's version contains in-frame clones alone and is incomplete. The sample shows over 85,000 clones, over 60% of them seen only once. Findings of the study overall: Possible underestimation of total T cell responses by the TCR breadth and depth analyses was noted.

Sequenced material: peripheral blood, taken after recovery from COVID-19. The TCR comes from a human donor who had recovered from COVID-19.

Here the CDR3 reads CASRGSGELFF. The CDR3 DNA reads as TGTGCCAGCAGGGGGTCCGGGGAGCTGTTTTTT. The genes are TRBV6-5 and TRBJ2-2; no definite D call. V gave up 6 bases and J gave up 6 bases, with 5 bases separating them. The CDR3 extends over 11 amino acids. Germline values: CDR1 MNHEY, CDR2 SVGAGI.